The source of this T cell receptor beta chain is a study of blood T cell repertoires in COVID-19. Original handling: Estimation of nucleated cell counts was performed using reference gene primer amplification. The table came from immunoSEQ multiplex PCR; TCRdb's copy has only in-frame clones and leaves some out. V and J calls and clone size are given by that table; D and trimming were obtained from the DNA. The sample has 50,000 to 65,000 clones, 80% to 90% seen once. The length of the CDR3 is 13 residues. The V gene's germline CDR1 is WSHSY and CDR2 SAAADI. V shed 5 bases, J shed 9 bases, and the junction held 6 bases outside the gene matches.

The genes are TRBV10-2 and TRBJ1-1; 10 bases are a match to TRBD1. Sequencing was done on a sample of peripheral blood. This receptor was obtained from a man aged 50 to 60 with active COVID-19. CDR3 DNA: TGCGCCAGCAGTTCAGACAGGGGGCGTCAAGCTTTCTTT. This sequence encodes CASSSDRGRQAFF.